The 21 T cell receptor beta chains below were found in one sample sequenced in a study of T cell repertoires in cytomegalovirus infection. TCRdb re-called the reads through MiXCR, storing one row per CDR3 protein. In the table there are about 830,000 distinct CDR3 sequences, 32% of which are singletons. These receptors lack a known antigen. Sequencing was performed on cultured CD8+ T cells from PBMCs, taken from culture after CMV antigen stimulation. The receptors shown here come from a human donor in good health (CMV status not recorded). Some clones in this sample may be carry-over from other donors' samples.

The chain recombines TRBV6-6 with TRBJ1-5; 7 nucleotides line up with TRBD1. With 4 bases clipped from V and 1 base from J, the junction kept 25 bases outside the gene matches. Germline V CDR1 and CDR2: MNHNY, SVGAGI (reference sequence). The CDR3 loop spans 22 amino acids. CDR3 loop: CASSSSIHILPVTGMSNQPQHF. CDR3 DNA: TGTGCCAGCAGTTCCAGTATCCATATTCTACCCGTGACAGGGATGAGCAATCAGCCCCAGCATTTT.

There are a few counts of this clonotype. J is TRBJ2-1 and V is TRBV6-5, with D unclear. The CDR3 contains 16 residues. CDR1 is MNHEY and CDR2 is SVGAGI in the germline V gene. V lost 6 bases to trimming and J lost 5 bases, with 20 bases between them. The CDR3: CASRITDITPDNEQFF. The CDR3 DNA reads TGTGCCAGCAGAATTACAGACATTACTCCTGACAATGAGCAGTTCTTC.

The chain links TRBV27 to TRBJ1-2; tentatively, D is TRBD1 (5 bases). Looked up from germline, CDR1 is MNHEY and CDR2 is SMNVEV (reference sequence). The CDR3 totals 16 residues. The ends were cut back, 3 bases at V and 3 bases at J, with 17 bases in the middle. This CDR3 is CASSFTHEGVYYGYTF. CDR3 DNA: TGTGCCAGCAGTTTTACTCACGAAGGGGTTTACTATGGCTACACCTTC.

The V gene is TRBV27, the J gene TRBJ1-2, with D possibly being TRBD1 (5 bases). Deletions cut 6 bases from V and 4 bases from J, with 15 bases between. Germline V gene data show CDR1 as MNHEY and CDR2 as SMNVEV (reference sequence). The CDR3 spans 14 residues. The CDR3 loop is CASSLKGIAYGYTF. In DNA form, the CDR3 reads TGTGCCAGCAGCCTAAAGGGGATTGCCTATGGCTACACCTTC.

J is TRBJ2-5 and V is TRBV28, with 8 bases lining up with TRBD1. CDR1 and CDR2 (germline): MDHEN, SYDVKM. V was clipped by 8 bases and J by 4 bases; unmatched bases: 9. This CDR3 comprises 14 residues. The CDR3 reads CASGKTGVRETQYF. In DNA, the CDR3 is TGTGCCAGCGGCAAGACAGGGGTTAGAGAGACCCAGTACTTC.

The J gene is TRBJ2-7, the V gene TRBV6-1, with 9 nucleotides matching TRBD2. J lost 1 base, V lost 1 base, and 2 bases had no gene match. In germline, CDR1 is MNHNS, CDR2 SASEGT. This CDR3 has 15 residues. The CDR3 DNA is TGTGCCAGCAGTGAAGGGCGGGGGGGGTCCTACGAGCAGTACGTC. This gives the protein CASSEGRGGSYEQYV.

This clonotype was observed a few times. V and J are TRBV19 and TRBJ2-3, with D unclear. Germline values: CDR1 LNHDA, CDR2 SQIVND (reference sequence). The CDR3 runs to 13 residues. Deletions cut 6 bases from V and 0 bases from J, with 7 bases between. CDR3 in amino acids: CASSQDSTDTQYF. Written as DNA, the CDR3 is TGTGCCAGTAGCCAAGACAGCACAGATACGCAGTATTTT.

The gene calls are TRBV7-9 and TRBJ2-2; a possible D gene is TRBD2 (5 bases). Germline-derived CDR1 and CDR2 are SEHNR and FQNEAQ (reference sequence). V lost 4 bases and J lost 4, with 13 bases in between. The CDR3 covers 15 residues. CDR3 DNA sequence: TGTGCCAGCAGCTCCGACTACAAATCCACCGGGGAGCTGTTTTTT. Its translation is CASSSDYKSTGELFF.

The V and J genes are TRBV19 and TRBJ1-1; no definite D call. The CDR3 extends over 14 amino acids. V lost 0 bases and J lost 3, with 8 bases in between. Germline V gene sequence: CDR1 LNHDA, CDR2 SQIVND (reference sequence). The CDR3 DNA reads TGTGCCAGTAGTATAGACCCGTGGGACACTGAAGCTTTCTTT. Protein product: CASSIDPWDTEAFF.

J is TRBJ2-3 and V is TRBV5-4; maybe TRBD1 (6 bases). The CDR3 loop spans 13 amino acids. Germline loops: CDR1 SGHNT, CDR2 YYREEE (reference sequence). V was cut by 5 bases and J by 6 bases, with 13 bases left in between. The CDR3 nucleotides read TGTGCCAGCAGTCAAGACAGGCCCGATACGCAGTATTTT. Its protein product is CASSQDRPDTQYF.

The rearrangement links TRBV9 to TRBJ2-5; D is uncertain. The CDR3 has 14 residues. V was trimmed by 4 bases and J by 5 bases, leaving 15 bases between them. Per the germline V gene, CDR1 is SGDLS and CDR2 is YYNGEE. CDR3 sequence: CASSPRRTGETQYF. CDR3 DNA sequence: TGTGCCAGCAGCCCCCGACGGACCGGGGAGACCCAGTACTTC.

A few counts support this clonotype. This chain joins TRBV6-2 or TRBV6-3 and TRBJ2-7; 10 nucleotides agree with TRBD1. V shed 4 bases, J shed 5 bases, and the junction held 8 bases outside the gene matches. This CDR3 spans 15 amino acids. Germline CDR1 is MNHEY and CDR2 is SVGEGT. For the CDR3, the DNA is TGTGCCAGCAGTTCCTTCGGACAGGGGGAGGACGAGCAGTACGTC. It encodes CASSSFGQGEDEQYV.

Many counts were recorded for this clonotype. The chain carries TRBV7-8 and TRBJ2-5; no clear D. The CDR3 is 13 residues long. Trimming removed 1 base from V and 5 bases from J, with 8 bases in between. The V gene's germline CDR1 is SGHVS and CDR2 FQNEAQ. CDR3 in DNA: TGTGCCAGCAGCTTAGAGGCCTGGGAGACCCAGTACTTC. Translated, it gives CASSLEAWETQYF.

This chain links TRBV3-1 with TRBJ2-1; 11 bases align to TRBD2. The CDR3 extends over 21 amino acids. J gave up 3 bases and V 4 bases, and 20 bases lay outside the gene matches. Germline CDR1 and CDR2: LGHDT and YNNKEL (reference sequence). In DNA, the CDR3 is TGTGCCAGCAGCCCCGGACTAACCAAACTAGCGGGGGTGGGATACTACAATGAGCAGTTCTTC. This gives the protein CASSPGLTKLAGVGYYNEQFF.

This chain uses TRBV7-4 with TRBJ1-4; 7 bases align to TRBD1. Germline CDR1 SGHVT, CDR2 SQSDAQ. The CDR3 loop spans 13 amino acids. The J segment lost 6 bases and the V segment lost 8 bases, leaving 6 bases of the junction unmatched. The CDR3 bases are TGTGCCAGCTTAAAGGGGGCAGATGAAAAACTGTTTTTT. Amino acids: CASLKGADEKLFF.

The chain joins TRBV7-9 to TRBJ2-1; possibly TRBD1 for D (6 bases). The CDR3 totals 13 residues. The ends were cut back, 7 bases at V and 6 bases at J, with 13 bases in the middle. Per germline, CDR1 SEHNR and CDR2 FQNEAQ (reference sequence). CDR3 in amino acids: CASTGDNVNEQFF. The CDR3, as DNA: TGTGCCAGCACCGGGGACAATGTCAATGAGCAGTTCTTC.

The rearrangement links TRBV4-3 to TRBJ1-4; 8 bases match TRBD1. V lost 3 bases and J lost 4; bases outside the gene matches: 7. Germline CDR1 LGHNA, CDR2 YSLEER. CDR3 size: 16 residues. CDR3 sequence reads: CASSHGTGWDNEKLFF. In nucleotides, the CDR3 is TGCGCCAGCAGCCACGGGACAGGCTGGGATAATGAAAAACTGTTTTTT.

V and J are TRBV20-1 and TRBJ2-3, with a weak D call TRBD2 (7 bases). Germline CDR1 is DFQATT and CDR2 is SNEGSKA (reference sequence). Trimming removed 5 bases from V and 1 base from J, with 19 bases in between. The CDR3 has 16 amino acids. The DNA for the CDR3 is TGCAGTGCTCCAGAAGGTCTGCGGGGGCGCACAGATACGCAGTATTTT. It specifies CSAPEGLRGRTDTQYF.

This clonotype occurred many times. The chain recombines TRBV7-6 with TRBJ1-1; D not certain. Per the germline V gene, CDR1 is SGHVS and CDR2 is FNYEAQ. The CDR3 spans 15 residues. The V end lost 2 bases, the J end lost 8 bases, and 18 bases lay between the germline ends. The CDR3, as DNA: TGTGCCAGCAGCTTAACGCCCTTAACAGAAGGGGAAGCTTTCTTT. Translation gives CASSLTPLTEGEAFF.

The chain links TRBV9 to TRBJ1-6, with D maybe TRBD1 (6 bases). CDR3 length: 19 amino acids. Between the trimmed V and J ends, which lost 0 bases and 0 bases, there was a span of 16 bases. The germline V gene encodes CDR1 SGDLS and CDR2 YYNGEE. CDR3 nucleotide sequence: TGTGCCAGCAGCGTAGCCGACGGGGGCACAAGCTCCTATAATTCACCCCTCCACTTT. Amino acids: CASSVADGGTSSYNSPLHF.

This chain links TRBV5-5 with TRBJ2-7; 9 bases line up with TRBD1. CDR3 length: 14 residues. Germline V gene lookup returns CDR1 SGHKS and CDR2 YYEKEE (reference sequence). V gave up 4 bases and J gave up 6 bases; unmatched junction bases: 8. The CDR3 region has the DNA TGTGCCAGCAGCCCTGGACAGGGGAACTTCGAGCAGTACTTC. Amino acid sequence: CASSPGQGNFEQYF.